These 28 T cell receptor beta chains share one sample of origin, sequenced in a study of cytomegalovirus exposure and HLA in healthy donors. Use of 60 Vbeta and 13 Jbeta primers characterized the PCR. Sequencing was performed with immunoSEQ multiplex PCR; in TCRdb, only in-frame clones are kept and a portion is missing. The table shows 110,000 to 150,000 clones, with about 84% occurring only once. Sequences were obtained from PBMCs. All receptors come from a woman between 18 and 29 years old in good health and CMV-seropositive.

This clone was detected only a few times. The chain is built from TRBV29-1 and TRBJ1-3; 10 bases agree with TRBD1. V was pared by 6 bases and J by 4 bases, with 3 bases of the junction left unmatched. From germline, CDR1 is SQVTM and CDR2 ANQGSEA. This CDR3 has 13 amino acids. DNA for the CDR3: TGCAGCGTCGGACAGGGGGACGGAAACACCATATATTTT. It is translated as CSVGQGDGNTIYF.

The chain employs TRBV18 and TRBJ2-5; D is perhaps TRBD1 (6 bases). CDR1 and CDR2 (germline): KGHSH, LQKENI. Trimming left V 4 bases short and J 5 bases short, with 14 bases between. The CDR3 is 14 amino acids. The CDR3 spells CASSRVTGGETQYF. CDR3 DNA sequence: TGTGCCAGCTCACGAGTGACAGGCGGGGAGACCCAGTACTTC.

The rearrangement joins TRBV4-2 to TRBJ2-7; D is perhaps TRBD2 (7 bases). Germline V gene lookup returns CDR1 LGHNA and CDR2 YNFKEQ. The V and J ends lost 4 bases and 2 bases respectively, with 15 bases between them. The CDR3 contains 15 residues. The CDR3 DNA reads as TGTGCCAGCAGCCTCGTCGGGGGGCCCGCCTACGAGCAGTACTTC. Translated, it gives CASSLVGGPAYEQYF.

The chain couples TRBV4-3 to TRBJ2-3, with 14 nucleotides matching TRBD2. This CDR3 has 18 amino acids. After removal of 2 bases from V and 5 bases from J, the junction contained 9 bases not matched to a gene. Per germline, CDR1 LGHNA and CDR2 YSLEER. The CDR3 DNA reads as TGCGCCAGCAGCCAACGCGGACTAGCGGGGGGCCGGGGAGATACGCAGTATTTT. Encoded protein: CASSQRGLAGGRGDTQYF.

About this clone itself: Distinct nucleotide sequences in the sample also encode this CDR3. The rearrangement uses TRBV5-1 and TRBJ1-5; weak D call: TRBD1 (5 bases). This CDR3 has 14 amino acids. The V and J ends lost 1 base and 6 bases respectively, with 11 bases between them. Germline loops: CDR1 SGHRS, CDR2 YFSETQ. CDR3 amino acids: CASSLRQGGQPQHF. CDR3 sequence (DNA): TGCGCCAGCAGCTTGAGGCAGGGCGGTCAGCCCCAGCATTTT.

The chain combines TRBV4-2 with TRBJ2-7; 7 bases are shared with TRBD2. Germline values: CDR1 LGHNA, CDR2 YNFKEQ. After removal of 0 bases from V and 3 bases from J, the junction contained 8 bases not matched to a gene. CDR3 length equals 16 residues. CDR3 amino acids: CASSQDGLAENYEQYF. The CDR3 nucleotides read TGTGCCAGCAGCCAAGATGGCCTAGCGGAGAACTACGAGCAGTACTTC.

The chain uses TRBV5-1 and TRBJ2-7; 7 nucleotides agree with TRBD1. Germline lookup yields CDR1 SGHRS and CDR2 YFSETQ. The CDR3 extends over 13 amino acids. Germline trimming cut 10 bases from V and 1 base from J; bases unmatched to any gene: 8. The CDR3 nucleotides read TGCGCCGGCACACCGGGACAGTCCTACGAGCAGTACTTC. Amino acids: CAGTPGQSYEQYF.

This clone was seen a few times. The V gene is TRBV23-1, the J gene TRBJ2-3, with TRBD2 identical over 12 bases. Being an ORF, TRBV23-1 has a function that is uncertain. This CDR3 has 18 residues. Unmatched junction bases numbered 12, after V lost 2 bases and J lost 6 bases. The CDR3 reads CASSQGSELAGGADTQYF. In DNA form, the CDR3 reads TGCGCCAGCAGTCAAGGGTCGGAACTAGCGGGGGGTGCTGATACGCAGTATTTT.

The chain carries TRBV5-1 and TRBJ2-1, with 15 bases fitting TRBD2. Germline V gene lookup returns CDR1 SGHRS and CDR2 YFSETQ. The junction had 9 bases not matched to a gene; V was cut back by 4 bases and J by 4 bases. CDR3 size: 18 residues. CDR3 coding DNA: TGCGCCAGCAGCACCGGGACTAGCGGGGGGTTCACATACAATGAGCAGTTCTTC. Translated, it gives CASSTGTSGGFTYNEQFF.

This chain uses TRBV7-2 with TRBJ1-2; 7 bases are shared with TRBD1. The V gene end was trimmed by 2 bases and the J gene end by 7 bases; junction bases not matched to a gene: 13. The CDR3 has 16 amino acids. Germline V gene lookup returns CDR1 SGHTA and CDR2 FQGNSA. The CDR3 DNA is TGTGCCAGCAGCTTATATTTGGGACAGCTGCGTGGTGGCTACACCTTC. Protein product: CASSLYLGQLRGGYTF.

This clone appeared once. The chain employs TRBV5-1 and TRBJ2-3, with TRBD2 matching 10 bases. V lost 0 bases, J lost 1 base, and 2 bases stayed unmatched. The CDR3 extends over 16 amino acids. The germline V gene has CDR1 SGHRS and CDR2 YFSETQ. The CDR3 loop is CASSLAGTSGTDTQYF. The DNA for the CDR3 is TGCGCCAGCAGCTTGGCCGGGACTAGCGGCACAGATACGCAGTATTTT.

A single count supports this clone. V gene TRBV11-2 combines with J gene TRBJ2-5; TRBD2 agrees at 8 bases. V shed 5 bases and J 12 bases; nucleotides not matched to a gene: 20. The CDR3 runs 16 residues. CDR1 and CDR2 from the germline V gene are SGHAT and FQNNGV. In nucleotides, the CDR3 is TGTGCCAGCAGCCCGACCACCGGGACTAGGGAGGGGCAAGAGTACTTC. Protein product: CASSPTTGTREGQEYF.

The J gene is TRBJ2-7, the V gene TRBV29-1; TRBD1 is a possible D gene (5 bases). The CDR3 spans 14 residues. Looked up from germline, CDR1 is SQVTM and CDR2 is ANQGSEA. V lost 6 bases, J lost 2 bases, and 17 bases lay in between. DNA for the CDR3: TGCAGCGTCTCCACTGATGGGGCAACCTACGAGCAGTACTTC. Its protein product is CSVSTDGATYEQYF.

As DNA, the CDR3 is TGTGCCAGCAGCTTAGCGGGACAGTACAATTCACCCCTCCACTTT. Its translation is CASSLAGQYNSPLHF. V gene TRBV7-2 combines with J gene TRBJ1-6; 7 nucleotides agree with TRBD1. The CDR3 sequence is 15 residues long. Trimming took 0 bases from V and 7 from J; bases not matched to a gene: 3. The V gene's germline CDR1 is SGHTA and CDR2 FQGNSA.

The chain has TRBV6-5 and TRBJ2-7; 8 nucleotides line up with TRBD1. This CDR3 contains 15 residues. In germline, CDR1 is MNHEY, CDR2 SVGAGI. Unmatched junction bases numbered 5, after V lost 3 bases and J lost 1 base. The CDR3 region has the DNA TGTGCCAGCAGTTATTACCGGGACAGGTCCTACGAGCAGTACTTC. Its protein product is CASSYYRDRSYEQYF.

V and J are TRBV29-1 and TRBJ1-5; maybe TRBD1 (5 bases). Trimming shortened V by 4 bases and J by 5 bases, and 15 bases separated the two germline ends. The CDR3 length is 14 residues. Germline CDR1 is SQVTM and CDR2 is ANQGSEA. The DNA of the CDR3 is TGCAGCGTTGTTTGGGCAGGGATCGATCAGCCCCAGCATTTT. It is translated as CSVVWAGIDQPQHF.

This CDR3 is CASSSGNTGELFF. CDR3 sequence (DNA): TGTGCCAGCTCGAGCGGGAACACCGGGGAGCTGTTTTTT. The chain carries TRBV6-4 and TRBJ2-2; TRBD2 is a possible D gene (5 bases). Trimming pared 8 bases from V and 1 base from J, leaving 8 bases between. Germline V gene lookup returns CDR1 MRHNA and CDR2 SNTAGT. This CDR3 comprises 13 residues.

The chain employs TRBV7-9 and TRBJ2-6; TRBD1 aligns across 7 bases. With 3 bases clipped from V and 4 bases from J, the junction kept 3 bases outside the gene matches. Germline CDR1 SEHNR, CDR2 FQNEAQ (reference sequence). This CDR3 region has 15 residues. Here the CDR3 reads CASSFGRGGANVLTF. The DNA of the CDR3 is TGTGCCAGCAGCTTCGGCAGGGGGGGGGCCAACGTCCTGACTTTC.

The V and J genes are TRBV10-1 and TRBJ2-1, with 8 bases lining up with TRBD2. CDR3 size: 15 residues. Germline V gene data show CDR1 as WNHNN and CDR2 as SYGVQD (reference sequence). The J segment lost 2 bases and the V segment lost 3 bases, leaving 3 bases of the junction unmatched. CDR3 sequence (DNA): TGCGCCAGCAGTGAAGCGGGGGCTACCTACAATGAGCAGTTCTTC. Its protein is CASSEAGATYNEQFF.

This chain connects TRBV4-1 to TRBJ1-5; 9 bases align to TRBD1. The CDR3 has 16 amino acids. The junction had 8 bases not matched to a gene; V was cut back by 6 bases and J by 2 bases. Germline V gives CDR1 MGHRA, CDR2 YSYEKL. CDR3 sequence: CASSQNRDRGNQPQHF. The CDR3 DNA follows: TGCGCCAGCAGTCAAAACCGGGACAGGGGCAATCAGCCCCAGCATTTT.

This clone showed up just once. CDR3 nucleotide sequence: TGTGCCAGCACACATGCGGAGAATGAAAAACTGTTTTTT. Its protein is CASTHAENEKLFF. The rearrangement uses TRBV7-2 and TRBJ1-4; D is undetermined. Germline lookup yields CDR1 SGHTA and CDR2 FQGNSA. V lost 7 bases, J lost 5 bases, and 11 bases lay in between. CDR3 length equals 13 residues.

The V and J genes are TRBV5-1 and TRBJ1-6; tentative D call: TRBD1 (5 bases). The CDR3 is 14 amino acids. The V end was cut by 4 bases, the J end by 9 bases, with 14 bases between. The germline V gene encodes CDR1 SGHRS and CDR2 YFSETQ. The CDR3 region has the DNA TGCGCCAGCAGCCTTCAGGGTGATGGTTCACCCCTCCACTTT. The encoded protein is CASSLQGDGSPLHF.

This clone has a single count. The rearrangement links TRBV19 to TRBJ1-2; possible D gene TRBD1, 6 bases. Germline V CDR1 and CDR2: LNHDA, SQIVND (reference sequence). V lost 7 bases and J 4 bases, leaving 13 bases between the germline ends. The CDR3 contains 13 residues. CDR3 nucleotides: TGTGCCAGTATGGCAGGGGCCAGCTATGGCTACACCTTC. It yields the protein CASMAGASYGYTF.

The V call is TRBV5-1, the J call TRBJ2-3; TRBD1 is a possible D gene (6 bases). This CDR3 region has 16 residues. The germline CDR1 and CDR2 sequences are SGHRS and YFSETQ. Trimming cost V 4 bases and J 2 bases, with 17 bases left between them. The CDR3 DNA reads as TGCGCCAGCAGCCCCGGGACACAAAAATACACAGATACGCAGTATTTT. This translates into CASSPGTQKYTDTQYF.

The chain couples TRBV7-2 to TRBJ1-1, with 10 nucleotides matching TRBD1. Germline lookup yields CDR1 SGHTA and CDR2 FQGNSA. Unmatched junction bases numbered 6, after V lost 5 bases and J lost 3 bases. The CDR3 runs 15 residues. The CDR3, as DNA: TGTGCCAGCAGCGGGAAGACAGGGGGCTACACTGAAGCTTTCTTT. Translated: CASSGKTGGYTEAFF.

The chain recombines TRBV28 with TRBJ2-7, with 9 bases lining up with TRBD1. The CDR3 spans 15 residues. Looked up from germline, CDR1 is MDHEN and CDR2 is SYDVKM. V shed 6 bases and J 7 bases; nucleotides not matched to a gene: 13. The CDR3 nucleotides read TGTGCCAGCAGCCGTCCGGGACAGGGTCTAGAGGAGCAGTACTTC. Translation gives CASSRPGQGLEEQYF. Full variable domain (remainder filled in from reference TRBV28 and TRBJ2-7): DVKVTQSSRYLVKRTGEKVFLECVQDMDHENMFWYRQDPGLGLRLIYFSYDVKMKEKGDIPEGYSVSREKKERFSLILESASTNQTSMYLCASSRPGQGLEEQYFGPGTRLTVT.

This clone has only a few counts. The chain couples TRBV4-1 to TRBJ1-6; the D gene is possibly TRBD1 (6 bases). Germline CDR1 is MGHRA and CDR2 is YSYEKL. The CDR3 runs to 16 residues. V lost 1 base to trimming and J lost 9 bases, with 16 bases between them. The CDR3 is CASSQVGGAQGSPLHF. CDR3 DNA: TGCGCCAGCAGCCAAGTGGGGGGGGCGCAGGGTTCACCCCTCCACTTT.

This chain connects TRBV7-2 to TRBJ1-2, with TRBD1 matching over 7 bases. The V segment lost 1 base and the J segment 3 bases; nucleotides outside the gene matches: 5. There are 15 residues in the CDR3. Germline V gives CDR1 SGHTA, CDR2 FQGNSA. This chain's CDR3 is CASSLGGGIDYGYTF. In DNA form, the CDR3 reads TGTGCCAGCAGCTTAGGAGGGGGCATCGACTATGGCTACACCTTC.